This T cell receptor beta chain was observed in a study of CD8+ T cells in alopecia areata. In the case of this clone: Its antigen is unknown.

In germline, CDR1 is SQVTM, CDR2 ANQGSEA. The CDR3 spans 12 residues. Trimming pared 0 bases from V and 4 bases from J, leaving 6 bases between. Investigators isolated RNA and reverse transcribed it into cDNA to act as the sequencing template. TCRdb's table, derived via immunoSEQ multiplex PCR, lists solely in-frame clones and lacks some. The sample has about 30,000 clones, less than 75% seen once; the top ten hold roughly 18%. Findings and limits, study-wide: Across lesional scalp, and particularly alopecia totalis/universalis, clonality surpassed that of normal scalp.

Sequencing was done on a sample of NKG2D-high CD8+ T cells sorted from blood. The chain carries TRBV29-1 and TRBJ1-1, with no clear D. The TCR was taken from a human donor with alopecia areata. The CDR3 nucleotides are TGCAGCGTTGAAGATACGGGCACTGAAGCTTTCTTT. Translated: CSVEDTGTEAFF.